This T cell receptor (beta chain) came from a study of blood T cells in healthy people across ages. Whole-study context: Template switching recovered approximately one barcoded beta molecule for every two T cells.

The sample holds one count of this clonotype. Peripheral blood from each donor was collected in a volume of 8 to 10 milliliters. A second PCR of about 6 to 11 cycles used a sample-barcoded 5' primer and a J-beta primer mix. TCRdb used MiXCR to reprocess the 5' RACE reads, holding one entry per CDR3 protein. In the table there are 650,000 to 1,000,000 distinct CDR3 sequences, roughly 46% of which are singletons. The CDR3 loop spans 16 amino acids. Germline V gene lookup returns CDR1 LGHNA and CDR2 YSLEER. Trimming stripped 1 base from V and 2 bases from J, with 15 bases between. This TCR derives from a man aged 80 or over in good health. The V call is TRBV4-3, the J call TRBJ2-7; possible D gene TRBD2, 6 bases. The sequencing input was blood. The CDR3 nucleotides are TGCGCCAGCAGCCAAGCCCTGCTGGGGGGAGCCTACGAGCAGTACTTC. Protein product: CASSQALLGGAYEQYF.